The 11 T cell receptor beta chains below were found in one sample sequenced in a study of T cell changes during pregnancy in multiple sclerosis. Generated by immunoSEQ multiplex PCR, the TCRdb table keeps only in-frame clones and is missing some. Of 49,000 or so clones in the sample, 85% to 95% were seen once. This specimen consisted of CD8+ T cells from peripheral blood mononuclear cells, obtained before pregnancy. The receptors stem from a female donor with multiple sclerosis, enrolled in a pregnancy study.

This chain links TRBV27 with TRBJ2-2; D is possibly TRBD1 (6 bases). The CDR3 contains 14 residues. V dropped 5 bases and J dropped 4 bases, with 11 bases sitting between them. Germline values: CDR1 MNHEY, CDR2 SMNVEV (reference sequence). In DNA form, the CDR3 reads TGTGCCAGCAGTATACAGGGAGTCACCGGGGAGCTGTTTTTT. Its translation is CASSIQGVTGELFF.

CDR3 sequence: CASSQTPGQGADGYTF. For the CDR3, the DNA is TGCGCCAGCAGCCAAACCCCGGGACAGGGAGCGGATGGCTACACCTTC. V gene TRBV4-1 combines with J gene TRBJ1-2, with 9 bases that match TRBD1. This CDR3 is 16 amino acids long. Germline assignment: CDR1 MGHRA and CDR2 YSYEKL. After removal of 2 bases from V and 6 bases from J, the junction contained 10 bases not matched to a gene.

The CDR3 nucleotides are TGTGCCAGCAGTTTAGGCAGGGGGGATCAGCCCCAGCATTTT. Its translation: CASSLGRGDQPQHF. This rearrangement joins TRBV27 to TRBJ1-5; 7 bases align to TRBD1. Unmatched junction bases numbered 3, after V lost 2 bases and J lost 5 bases. CDR1 is MNHEY and CDR2 is SMNVEV in the germline V gene (reference sequence). The CDR3 is made up of 14 amino acids.

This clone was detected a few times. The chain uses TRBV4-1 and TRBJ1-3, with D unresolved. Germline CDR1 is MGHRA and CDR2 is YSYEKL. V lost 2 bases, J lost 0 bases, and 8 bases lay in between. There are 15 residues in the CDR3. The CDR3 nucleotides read TGCGCCAGCAGCCAATCAGACATCTCTGGAAACACCATATATTTT. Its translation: CASSQSDISGNTIYF.

The CDR3 DNA is TGTGCCAGCAGTTTAACGGCAGGCGAGGGTATCTACAATGAGCAGTTCTTC. Protein sequence: CASSLTAGEGIYNEQFF. The rearrangement joins TRBV27 to TRBJ2-1; a possible D gene is TRBD2 (5 bases). Trimming cost V 2 bases and J 3 bases, with 17 bases left between them. This CDR3 spans 17 amino acids. Germline V gene lookup returns CDR1 MNHEY and CDR2 SMNVEV (reference sequence).

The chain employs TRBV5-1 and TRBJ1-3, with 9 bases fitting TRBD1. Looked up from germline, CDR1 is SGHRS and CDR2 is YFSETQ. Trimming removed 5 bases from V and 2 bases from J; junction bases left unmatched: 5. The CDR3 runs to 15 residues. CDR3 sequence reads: CASRPRTGAGNTIYF. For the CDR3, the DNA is TGCGCCAGCAGGCCCCGGACAGGGGCTGGAAACACCATATATTTT.

CDR3 bases: TGTGCCAGCAGTTTACTACCCTCGGGACAGGGGATTGACTACGAGCAGTACTTC. This sequence encodes CASSLLPSGQGIDYEQYF. This sequence joins TRBV27 and TRBJ2-7; TRBD1 aligns across 10 bases. Germline V gene sequence: CDR1 MNHEY, CDR2 SMNVEV (reference sequence). The CDR3 loop spans 18 amino acids. Trimming cost V 2 bases and J 3 bases; bases outside gene matches: 13.

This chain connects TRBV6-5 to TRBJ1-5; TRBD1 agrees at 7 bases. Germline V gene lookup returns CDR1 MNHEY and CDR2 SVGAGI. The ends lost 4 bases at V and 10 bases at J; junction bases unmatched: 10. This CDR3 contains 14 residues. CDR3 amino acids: CASSLTTGPSPQHF. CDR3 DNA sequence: TGTGCCAGCAGTTTAACGACAGGGCCTTCTCCCCAGCATTTT.

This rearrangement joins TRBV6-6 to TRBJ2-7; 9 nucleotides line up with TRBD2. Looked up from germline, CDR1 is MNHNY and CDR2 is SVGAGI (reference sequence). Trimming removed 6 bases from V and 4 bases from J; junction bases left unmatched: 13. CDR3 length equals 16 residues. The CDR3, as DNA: TGTGCCAGCAGGACTGATAGCGGGAGCCCCCCTTACGAGCAGTACTTC. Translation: CASRTDSGSPPYEQYF.

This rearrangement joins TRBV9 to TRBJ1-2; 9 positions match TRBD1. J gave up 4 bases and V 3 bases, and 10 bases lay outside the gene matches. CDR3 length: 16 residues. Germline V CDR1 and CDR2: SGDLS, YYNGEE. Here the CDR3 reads CASSAPLGQGSYGYTF. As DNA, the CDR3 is TGTGCCAGCAGCGCACCACTGGGACAGGGAAGCTATGGCTACACCTTC.

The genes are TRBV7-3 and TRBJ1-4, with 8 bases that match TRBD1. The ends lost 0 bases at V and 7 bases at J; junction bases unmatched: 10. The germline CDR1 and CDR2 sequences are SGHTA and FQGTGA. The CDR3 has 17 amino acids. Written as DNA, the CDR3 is TGTGCCAGCAGCTTAACAAGAGACAGGGGTTCGAGTGAAAAACTGTTTTTT. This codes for CASSLTRDRGSSEKLFF.